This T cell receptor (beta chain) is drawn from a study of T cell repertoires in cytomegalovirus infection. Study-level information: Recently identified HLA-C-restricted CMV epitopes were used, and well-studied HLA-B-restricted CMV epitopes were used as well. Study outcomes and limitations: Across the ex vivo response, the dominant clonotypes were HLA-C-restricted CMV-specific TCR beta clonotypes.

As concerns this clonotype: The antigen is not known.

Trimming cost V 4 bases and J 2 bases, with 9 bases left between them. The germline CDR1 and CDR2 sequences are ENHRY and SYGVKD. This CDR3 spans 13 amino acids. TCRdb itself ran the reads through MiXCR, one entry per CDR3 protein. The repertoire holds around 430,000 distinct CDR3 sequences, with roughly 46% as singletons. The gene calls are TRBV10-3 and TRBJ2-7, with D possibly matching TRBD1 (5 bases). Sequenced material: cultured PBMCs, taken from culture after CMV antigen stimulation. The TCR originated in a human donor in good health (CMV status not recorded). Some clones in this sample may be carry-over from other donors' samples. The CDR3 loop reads CAISAGLTYEQYF. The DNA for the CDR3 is TGTGCCATCAGTGCAGGGCTTACCTACGAGCAGTACTTC.